This T cell receptor (beta chain) was identified during a study of shared clonotypes between healthy human individuals. The CDR3 totals 11 residues. Between the trimmed V and J ends, which lost 3 bases and 3 bases, there was a span of 3 bases. From germline, CDR1 is GTSNPN and CDR2 SVGIG (reference sequence). Produced via immunoSEQ multiplex PCR; TCRdb's table is partial and in-frame only. This sample carries about 1.1 million clones, 75% to 85% of them seen once, and the ten largest clones take 0.5% to 0.65%. Notes on this clone: Other DNA sequences of this sample code for an identical CDR3.

This TCR was recovered from a man aged 18-30 years in good health. Some clones in this sample may be carry-over from other donors' samples. The chain uses TRBV30 and TRBJ2-1; D uncertain. The sample consisted of memory CD4+ T cells from PBMCs. Subset given: CD45RA-negative fraction. The CDR3: CAWSDYNEQFF. CDR3 DNA sequence: TGTGCCTGGAGCGACTACAATGAGCAGTTCTTC.